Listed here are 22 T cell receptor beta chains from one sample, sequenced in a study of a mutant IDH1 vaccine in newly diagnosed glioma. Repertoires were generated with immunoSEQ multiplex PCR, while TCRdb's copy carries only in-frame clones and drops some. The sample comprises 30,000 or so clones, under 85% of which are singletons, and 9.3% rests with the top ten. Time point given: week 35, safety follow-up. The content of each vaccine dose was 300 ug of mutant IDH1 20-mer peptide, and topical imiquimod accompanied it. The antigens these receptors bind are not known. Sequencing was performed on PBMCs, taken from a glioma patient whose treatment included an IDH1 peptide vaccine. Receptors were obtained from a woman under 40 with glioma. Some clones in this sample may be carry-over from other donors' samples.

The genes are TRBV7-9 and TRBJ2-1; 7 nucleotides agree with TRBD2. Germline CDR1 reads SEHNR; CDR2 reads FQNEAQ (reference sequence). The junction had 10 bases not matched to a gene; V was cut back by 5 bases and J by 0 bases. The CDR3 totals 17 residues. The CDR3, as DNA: TGTGCCAGCAGCGACCGACTAGCCGGAAGCTCCTACAATGAGCAGTTCTTC. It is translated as CASSDRLAGSSYNEQFF.

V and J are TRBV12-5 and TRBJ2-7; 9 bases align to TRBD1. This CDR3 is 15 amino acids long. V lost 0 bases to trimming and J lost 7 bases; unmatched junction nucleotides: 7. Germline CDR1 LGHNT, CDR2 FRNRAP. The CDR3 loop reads CASGLVLDRGKEQYF. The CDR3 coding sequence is TGTGCTAGTGGTTTGGTACTTGACAGGGGGAAAGAGCAGTACTTC.

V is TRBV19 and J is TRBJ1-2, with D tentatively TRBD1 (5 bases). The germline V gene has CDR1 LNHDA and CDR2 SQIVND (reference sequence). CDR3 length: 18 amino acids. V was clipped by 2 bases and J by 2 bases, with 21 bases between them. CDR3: CASSIPTYGVGVNYGYTF. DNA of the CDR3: TGTGCCAGTAGTATACCGACATACGGTGTAGGGGTCAACTATGGCTACACCTTC.

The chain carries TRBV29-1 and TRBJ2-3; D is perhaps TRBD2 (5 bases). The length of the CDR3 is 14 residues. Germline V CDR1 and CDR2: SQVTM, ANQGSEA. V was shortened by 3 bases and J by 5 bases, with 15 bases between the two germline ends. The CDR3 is CSVDSSGGQDTQYF. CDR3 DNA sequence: TGCAGCGTTGACTCGAGCGGAGGTCAAGATACGCAGTATTTT.

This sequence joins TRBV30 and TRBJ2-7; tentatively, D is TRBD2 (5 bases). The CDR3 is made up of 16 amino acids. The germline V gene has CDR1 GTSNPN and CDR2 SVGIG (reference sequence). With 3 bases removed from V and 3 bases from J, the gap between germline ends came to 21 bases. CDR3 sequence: CAWSPNPPSRYYEQYF. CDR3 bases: TGTGCCTGGAGCCCTAATCCCCCTAGCCGATACTACGAGCAGTACTTC.

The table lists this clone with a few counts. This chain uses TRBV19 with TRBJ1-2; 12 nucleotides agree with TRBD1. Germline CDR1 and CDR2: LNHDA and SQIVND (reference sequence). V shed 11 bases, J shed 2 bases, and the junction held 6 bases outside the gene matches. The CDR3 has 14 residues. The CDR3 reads CAGGDRGRNYGYTF. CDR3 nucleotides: TGTGCCGGAGGGGACAGGGGGCGAAACTATGGCTACACCTTC.

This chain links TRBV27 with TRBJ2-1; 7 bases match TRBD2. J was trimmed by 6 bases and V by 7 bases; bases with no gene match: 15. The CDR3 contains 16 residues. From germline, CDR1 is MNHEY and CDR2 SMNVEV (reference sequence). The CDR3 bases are TGTGCCAGCACTCAGGGAGGGGCAAATTATGGCAATGAGCAGTTCTTC. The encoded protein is CASTQGGANYGNEQFF.

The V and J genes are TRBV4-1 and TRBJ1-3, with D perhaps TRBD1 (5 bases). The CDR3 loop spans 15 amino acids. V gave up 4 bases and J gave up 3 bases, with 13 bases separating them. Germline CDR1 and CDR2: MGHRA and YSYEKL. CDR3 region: CASSRLQGGGNTIYF. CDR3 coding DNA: TGCGCCAGCAGCCGTCTCCAGGGCGGTGGAAACACCATATATTTT.

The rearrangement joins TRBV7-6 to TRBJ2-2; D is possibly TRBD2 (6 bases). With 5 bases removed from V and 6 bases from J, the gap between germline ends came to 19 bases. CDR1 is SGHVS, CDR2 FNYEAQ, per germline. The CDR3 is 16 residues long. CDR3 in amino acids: CASSRAGPAGSGELFF. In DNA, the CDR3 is TGTGCCAGCAGCCGTGCTGGCCCCGCGGGATCCGGGGAGCTGTTTTTT.

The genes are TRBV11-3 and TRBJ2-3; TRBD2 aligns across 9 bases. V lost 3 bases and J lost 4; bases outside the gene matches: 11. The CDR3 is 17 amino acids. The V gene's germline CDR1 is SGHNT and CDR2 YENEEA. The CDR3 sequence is CASSFRRSGSFADTQYF. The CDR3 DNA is TGTGCCAGCAGCTTTCGGCGTAGCGGGAGTTTCGCAGATACGCAGTATTTT.

CDR3 sequence: CASSAGAGAGMSGTEAFF. The DNA of the CDR3 is TGTGCCAGCAGCGCCGGGGCGGGCGCCGGGATGAGCGGCACTGAAGCTTTCTTT. The chain is built from TRBV7-9 and TRBJ1-1, with a weak D call TRBD1 (5 bases). The V end was cut by 5 bases, the J end by 4 bases, with 26 bases between. This CDR3 spans 18 amino acids. The germline gives CDR1 SEHNR, CDR2 FQNEAQ (reference sequence).

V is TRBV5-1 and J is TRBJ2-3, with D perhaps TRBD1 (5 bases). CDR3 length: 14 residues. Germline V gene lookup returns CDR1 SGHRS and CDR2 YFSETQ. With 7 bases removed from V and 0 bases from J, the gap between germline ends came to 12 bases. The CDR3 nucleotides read TGCGCCAGCCGCGAACAGGCTAGCACAGATACGCAGTATTTT. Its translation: CASREQASTDTQYF.

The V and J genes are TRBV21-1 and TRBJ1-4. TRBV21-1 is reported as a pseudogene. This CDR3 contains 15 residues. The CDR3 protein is CASSKGIATNEKLFF. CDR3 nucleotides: TGTGCCAGCAGCAAAGGAATAGCAACTAATGAAAAACTGTTTTTT.

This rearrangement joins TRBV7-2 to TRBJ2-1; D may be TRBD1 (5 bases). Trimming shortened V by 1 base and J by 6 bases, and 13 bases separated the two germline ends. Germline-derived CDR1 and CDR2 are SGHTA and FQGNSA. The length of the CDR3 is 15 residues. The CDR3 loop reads CASSLGGGPGNEQFF. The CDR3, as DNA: TGTGCCAGCAGCTTAGGGGGCGGTCCGGGCAATGAGCAGTTCTTC.

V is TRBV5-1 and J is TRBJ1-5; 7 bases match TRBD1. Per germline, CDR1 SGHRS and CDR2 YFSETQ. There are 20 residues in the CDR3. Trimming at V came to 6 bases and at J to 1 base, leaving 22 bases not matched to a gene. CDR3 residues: CASKRWGDEGAGGSNQPQHF. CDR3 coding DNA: TGCGCCAGCAAACGGTGGGGGGACGAGGGGGCAGGGGGGAGCAATCAGCCCCAGCATTTT.

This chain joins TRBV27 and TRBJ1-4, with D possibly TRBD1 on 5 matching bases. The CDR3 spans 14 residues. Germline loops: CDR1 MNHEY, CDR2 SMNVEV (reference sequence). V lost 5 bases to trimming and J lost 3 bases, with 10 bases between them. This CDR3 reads CASSQTASNEKLFF. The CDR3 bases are TGTGCCAGCAGTCAGACAGCCTCTAATGAAAAACTGTTTTTT.

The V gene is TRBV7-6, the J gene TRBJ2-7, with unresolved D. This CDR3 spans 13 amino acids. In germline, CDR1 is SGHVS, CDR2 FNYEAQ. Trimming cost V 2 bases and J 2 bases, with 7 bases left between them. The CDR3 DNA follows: TGTGCCAGCAGCTTAAGTATGGCCTACGAGCAGTACTTC. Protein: CASSLSMAYEQYF.

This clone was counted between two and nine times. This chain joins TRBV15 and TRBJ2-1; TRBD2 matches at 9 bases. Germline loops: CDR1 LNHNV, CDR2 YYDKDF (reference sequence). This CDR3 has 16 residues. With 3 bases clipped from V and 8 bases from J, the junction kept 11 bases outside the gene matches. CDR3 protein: CATSRSGTSRFHEQFF. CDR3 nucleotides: TGTGCCACCAGCAGGTCCGGGACTAGCAGATTCCATGAGCAGTTCTTC.

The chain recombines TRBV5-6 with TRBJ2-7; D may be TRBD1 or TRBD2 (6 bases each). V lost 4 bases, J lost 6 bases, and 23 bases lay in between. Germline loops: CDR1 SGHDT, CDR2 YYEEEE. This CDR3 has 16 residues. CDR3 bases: TGTGCCAGCAGCCCGGTTGGGGGGACACTCCCCCTCGAGCAGTACTTC. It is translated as CASSPVGGTLPLEQYF.

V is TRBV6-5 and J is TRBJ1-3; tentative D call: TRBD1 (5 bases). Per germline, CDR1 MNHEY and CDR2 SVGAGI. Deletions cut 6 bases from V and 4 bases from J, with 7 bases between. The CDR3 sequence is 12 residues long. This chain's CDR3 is CASRGQGNTIYF. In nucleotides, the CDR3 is TGTGCCAGCAGGGGGCAAGGAAACACCATATATTTT.

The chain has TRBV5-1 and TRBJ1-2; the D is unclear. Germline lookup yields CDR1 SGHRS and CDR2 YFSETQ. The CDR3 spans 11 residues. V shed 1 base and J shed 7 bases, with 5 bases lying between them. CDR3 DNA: TGCGCCAGCAGCTTGTCTGGTGGCTACACCTTC. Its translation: CASSLSGGYTF.

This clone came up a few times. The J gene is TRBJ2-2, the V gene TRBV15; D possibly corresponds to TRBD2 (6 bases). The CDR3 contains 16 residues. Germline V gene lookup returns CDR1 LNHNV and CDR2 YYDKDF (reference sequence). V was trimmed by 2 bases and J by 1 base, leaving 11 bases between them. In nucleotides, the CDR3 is TGTGCCACCAGCAGATCCCGGGACTGGAACACCGGGGAGCTGTTTTTT. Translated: CATSRSRDWNTGELFF. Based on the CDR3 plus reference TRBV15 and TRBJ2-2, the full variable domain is DAMVIQNPRYQVTQFGKPVTLSCSQTLNHNVMYWYQQKSSQAPKLLFHYYDKDFNNEADTPDNFQSRRPNTSFCFLDIRSPGLGDTAMYLCATSRSRDWNTGELFFGEGSRLTVL.